What follows are 23 T cell receptor beta chains derived from one specimen sequenced in a study of T cells in Graves' hyperthyroidism and ophthalmopathy. Amplified regions were TCR beta CDR3 sequences from RNA transcripts. The TCR CDR3 first-round RT-PCR relied on the HTBI primer set. In TCRdb, the multiplex PCR reads were re-called with MiXCR into one record per CDR3 protein. The sample consists of fewer than 800,000 distinct CDR3 sequences, about 16% of them appearing once. Sequencing was carried out using blood. Source of these receptors: a man between 18 and 29 years old with Graves' hyperthyroidism.

Worth noting for this clonotype: The junction shows a germline mismatch at one end, possibly a read error. The V call is TRBV7-3, the J call TRBJ2-3; D assignment may be TRBD1 or TRBD2 (5 bases each). The germline gives CDR1 SGHTA, CDR2 FQGTGA. CDR3 length: 16 amino acids. The CDR3 nucleotides read TGTGTCAGCAGCTGGGGTACTGGGACCCGCACAGATACGCAGTATTTT. It specifies CVSSWGTGTRTDTQYF.

The chain links TRBV6-1 to TRBJ1-4; D gene uncertain. The CDR3 extends over 17 amino acids. Trimming removed 2 bases from V and 0 bases from J, with 13 bases in between. Germline V gene sequence: CDR1 MNHNS, CDR2 SASEGT. The CDR3 DNA reads TGTGCCAGCAGTGAAATCCGGCAGTCCACAACTAATGAAAAACTGTTTTTT. Amino acids: CASSEIRQSTTNEKLFF.

CDR3 coding DNA: TGCGCCAGCAGCCAAGATACTAGCGGGGCGCCGGGGACGCAGTATTTT. Protein: CASSQDTSGAPGTQYF. The rearrangement links TRBV4-3 to TRBJ2-3, with 10 nucleotides matching TRBD2. CDR3 length: 16 amino acids. Germline values: CDR1 LGHNA, CDR2 YSLEER. The trim removed 0 bases at V and 9 bases at J, leaving 9 bases unmatched.

This clonotype was detected ten times or more. The gene calls are TRBV30 and TRBJ1-5; D not certain. Per germline, CDR1 GTSNPN and CDR2 SVGIG (reference sequence). The CDR3 covers 14 residues. Trimming pared 0 bases from V and 0 bases from J, leaving 6 bases between. CDR3 sequence reads: CAWSVSVSNQPQHF. Here the CDR3 DNA reads TGTGCCTGGAGTGTTTCTGTTAGCAATCAGCCCCAGCATTTT. The full variable domain, with the rest looked up from reference TRBV30 and TRBJ1-5, is SQTIHQWPATLVQPVGSPLSLECTVEGTSNPNLYWYRQAAGRGLQLLFYSVGIGQISSEVPQNLSASRPQDRQFILSSKKLLLSDSGFYLCAWSVSVSNQPQHFGDGTRLSIL.

This clonotype was counted ten times or more. The V gene is TRBV2, the J gene TRBJ1-4; D perhaps matches TRBD1 (6 bases). From germline, CDR1 is SNHLY and CDR2 FYNNEI. V gave up 5 bases and J gave up 3 bases, with 13 bases separating them. The length of the CDR3 is 15 residues. The CDR3 sequence is CASSPQGRANEKLFF. The CDR3 bases are TGTGCCAGCAGTCCCCAGGGGAGGGCTAATGAAAAACTGTTTTTT. Complete variable domain (other parts from reference TRBV2 and TRBJ1-4): EPEVTQTPSHQVTQMGQEVILRCVPISNHLYFYWYRQILGQKVEFLVSFYNNEISEKSEIFDDQFSVERPDGSNFTLKIRSTKLEDSAMYFCASSPQGRANEKLFFGSGTQLSVL.

This chain links TRBV12-3 or TRBV12-4 with TRBJ1-5; perhaps TRBD1 as D (5 bases). Trimming stripped 6 bases from V and 4 bases from J, with 19 bases between. The CDR3 is made up of 16 amino acids. Here the CDR3 reads CASRLRAGRRNQPQHF. CDR3 bases: TGTGCCAGCAGGTTGAGGGCAGGGAGGCGGAATCAGCCCCAGCATTTT.

This clonotype was found a few times. The chain couples TRBV9 to TRBJ2-1, with 7 bases identical to TRBD2. The CDR3 runs 15 residues. Trimming removed 3 bases from V and 8 bases from J; junction bases left unmatched: 11. CDR1 SGDLS and CDR2 YYNGEE come from the germline V gene. DNA for the CDR3: TGTGCCAGCAGCGAAATAGCGGGCCTTGGGGATGAGCAGTTCTTC. It specifies CASSEIAGLGDEQFF. The full variable domain, its missing parts supplied by reference TRBV9 and TRBJ2-1, is DSGVTQTPKHLITATGQRVTLRCSPRSGDLSVYWYQQSLDQGLQFLIQYYNGEERAKGNILERFSAQQFPDLHSELNLSSLELGDSALYFCASSEIAGLGDEQFFGPGTRLTVL.

This clonotype has at least ten counts. The chain combines TRBV13 with TRBJ2-4; 10 positions match TRBD2. The V gene end was trimmed by 1 base and the J gene end by 0 bases; junction bases not matched to a gene: 3. Germline CDR1 is PRHDT and CDR2 is FYEKMQ (reference sequence). The CDR3 has 17 residues. In nucleotides, the CDR3 is TGTGCCAGCAGCTTAGAGGGACTAGCGTTAGCCAAAAACATTCAGTACTTC. Its protein is CASSLEGLALAKNIQYF. The full variable domain, in which reference TRBV13 and TRBJ2-4 provide the parts outside the CDR3, is AAGVIQSPRHLIKEKRETATLKCYPIPRHDTVYWYQQGPGQDPQFLISFYEKMQSDKGSIPDRFSAQQFSDYHSELNMSSLELGDSALYFCASSLEGLALAKNIQYFGAGTRLSVL.

This clonotype was observed at least ten times. The gene calls are TRBV6-5 and TRBJ2-1; D gene unclear. V was shortened by 2 bases and J by 0 bases, with 5 bases between the two germline ends. The CDR3 sequence is 14 residues long. Germline lookup yields CDR1 MNHEY and CDR2 SVGAGI. CDR3 coding DNA: TGTGCCAGCAGTTACGATAGCTCCTACAATGAGCAGTTCTTC. It specifies CASSYDSSYNEQFF.

The sample holds many counts of this clonotype. The gene calls are TRBV11-2 and TRBJ2-7; the match to TRBD2 covers 7 bases. V was clipped by 2 bases and J by 3 bases; unmatched bases: 7. This CDR3 has 15 amino acids. CDR1 and CDR2 from the germline V gene are SGHAT and FQNNGV. The CDR3 nucleotides are TGTGCCAGCAGCTTAACGGTTACGGGAGGCTACGAGCAGTACTTC. Translated, it gives CASSLTVTGGYEQYF.

Many counts were recorded for this clonotype. J is TRBJ2-1 and V is TRBV12-3 or TRBV12-4; D is unclear. The CDR3 is 14 amino acids. V was trimmed by 6 bases and J by 5 bases, leaving 14 bases between them. In DNA, the CDR3 is TGTGCCAGCAGCCATAAAGAATACAACAATGAGCAGTTCTTC. This sequence encodes CASSHKEYNNEQFF.

The CDR3 sequence is CATSDPGTSGSVSEQFF. CDR3 DNA sequence: TGTGCCACCAGTGACCCCGGGACTAGCGGGAGCGTTAGTGAGCAGTTCTTC. This rearrangement joins TRBV24-1 to TRBJ2-1; 14 bases line up with TRBD2. J was trimmed by 9 bases and V by 4 bases; bases with no gene match: 10. This CDR3 is built from 17 residues. The germline V gene has CDR1 KGHDR and CDR2 SFDVKD.

This clonotype was observed a few times. The genes are TRBV7-2 and TRBJ2-1; 10 bases fit TRBD2. The CDR3 runs 14 residues. The ends lost 0 bases at V and 9 bases at J; junction bases unmatched: 2. CDR1 is SGHTA, CDR2 FQGNSA, per germline. DNA for the CDR3: TGTGCCAGCAGCTTAGCCAGCGGGAGGGCTGAGCAGTTCTTC. Its translation is CASSLASGRAEQFF.

The chain employs TRBV19 and TRBJ2-2; unclear D gene. This CDR3 region has 11 residues. Looked up from germline, CDR1 is LNHDA and CDR2 is SQIVND (reference sequence). With 7 bases removed from V and 6 bases from J, the gap between germline ends came to 6 bases. CDR3 sequence: CASTHAGELFF. The CDR3 DNA sequence: TGTGCCAGTACTCACGCCGGGGAGCTGTTTTTT.

The table lists this clonotype with a few counts. The rearrangement uses TRBV6-1 and TRBJ1-2; D uncertain. V dropped 6 bases and J dropped 6 bases, with 14 bases sitting between them. The germline gives CDR1 MNHNS, CDR2 SASEGT. There are 13 residues in the CDR3. CDR3 in DNA: TGTGCCAGCAGGCTCACAGAGGCCGATGGCTACACCTTC. Translated, it gives CASRLTEADGYTF.

This clonotype was seen repeatedly, ten times or more. The CDR3, as DNA: TGTGCCAGCAGTGACTCAAAGGGGGGTAATTCACCCCTCCACTTT. This encodes CASSDSKGGNSPLHF. This sequence joins TRBV2 and TRBJ1-6; TRBD1 might be the D (6 bases). Trimming cost V 3 bases and J 6 bases, with 12 bases left between them. The CDR3 is 15 residues long. Germline CDR1 SNHLY, CDR2 FYNNEI.

This clonotype was recorded at least ten times. The V and J genes are TRBV7-2 and TRBJ1-1; no clear D. The CDR3 loop spans 16 amino acids. Germline V gene sequence: CDR1 SGHTA, CDR2 FQGNSA. V was pared by 1 base and J by 1 base, with 13 bases between. CDR3 in DNA: TGTGCCAGCAGCTTAGGGAGCCTCCGGGGGAACACTGAAGCTTTCTTT. This sequence encodes CASSLGSLRGNTEAFF.

V and J are TRBV30 and TRBJ2-6; no firm D call. V was cut by 5 bases and J by 0 bases, with 17 bases left in between. This CDR3 region has 17 residues. Germline lookup yields CDR1 GTSNPN and CDR2 SVGIG (reference sequence). The CDR3 loop is CAWLWHQVSSGANVLTF. The CDR3 bases are TGTGCCTGGCTATGGCACCAGGTTAGCTCTGGGGCCAACGTCCTGACTTTC.

V gene TRBV19 combines with J gene TRBJ1-1; the D is unclear. This CDR3 is 12 amino acids long. V lost 5 bases, J lost 3 bases, and 7 bases lay in between. CDR1 LNHDA and CDR2 SQIVND come from the germline V gene (reference sequence). The CDR3 protein is CASSVGDTEAFF. Written as DNA, the CDR3 is TGTGCCAGTAGTGTCGGGGACACTGAAGCTTTCTTT.

This clonotype was counted between two and nine times. V and J are TRBV24-1 and TRBJ2-5; 9 bases line up with TRBD1. CDR1 is KGHDR, CDR2 SFDVKD, per germline. The ends lost 0 bases at V and 1 base at J; junction bases unmatched: 5. This CDR3 has 17 amino acids. The CDR3 region has the DNA TGTGCCACCAGTGATTTGCGGACAGGGGACCTCCAAGAGACCCAGTACTTC. Translated: CATSDLRTGDLQETQYF.

This clonotype was seen ten or more times. The chain employs TRBV2 and TRBJ2-2, with TRBD2 matching over 8 bases. Unmatched junction bases numbered 8, after V lost 11 bases and J lost 0 bases. Germline CDR1 SNHLY, CDR2 FYNNEI. The CDR3 sequence is 15 residues long. CDR3 in amino acids: CAGREGLANTGELFF. The CDR3, as DNA: TGTGCCGGACGGGAGGGACTCGCGAACACCGGGGAGCTGTTTTTT.

This clonotype was found many times. J is TRBJ2-1 and V is TRBV2, with 8 bases that match TRBD1. This CDR3 is 20 amino acids long. Germline V lookup: CDR1 SNHLY, CDR2 FYNNEI. The J segment lost 0 bases and the V segment lost 2 bases, leaving 15 bases of the junction unmatched. Written as DNA, the CDR3 is TGTGCCAGCAGTGAAAGATGGACAGGGTCCCCCTCGAGCTCCTACAATGAGCAGTTCTTC. It codes for CASSERWTGSPSSSYNEQFF.

The rearrangement uses TRBV6-1 and TRBJ1-1; no clear D gene. The CDR3 is 13 amino acids. The V gene lost 6 bases and the J gene lost 6 bases, with 14 bases spanning the gap. From germline, CDR1 is MNHNS and CDR2 SASEGT. Here the CDR3 reads CASRPGPYSEAFF. Written as DNA, the CDR3 is TGTGCCAGCAGGCCGGGCCCTTACTCTGAAGCTTTCTTT.